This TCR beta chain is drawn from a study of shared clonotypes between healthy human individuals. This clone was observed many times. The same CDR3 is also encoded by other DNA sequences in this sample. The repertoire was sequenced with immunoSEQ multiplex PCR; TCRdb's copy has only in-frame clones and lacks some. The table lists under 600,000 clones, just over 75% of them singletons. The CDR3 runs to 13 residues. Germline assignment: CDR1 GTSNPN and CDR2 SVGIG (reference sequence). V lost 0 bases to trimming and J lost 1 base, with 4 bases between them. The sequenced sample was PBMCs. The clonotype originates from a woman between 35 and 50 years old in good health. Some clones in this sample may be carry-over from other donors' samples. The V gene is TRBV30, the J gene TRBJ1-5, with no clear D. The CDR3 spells CAWSVQSNQPQHF. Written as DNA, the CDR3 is TGTGCCTGGAGTGTACAGAGCAATCAGCCCCAGCATTTT.